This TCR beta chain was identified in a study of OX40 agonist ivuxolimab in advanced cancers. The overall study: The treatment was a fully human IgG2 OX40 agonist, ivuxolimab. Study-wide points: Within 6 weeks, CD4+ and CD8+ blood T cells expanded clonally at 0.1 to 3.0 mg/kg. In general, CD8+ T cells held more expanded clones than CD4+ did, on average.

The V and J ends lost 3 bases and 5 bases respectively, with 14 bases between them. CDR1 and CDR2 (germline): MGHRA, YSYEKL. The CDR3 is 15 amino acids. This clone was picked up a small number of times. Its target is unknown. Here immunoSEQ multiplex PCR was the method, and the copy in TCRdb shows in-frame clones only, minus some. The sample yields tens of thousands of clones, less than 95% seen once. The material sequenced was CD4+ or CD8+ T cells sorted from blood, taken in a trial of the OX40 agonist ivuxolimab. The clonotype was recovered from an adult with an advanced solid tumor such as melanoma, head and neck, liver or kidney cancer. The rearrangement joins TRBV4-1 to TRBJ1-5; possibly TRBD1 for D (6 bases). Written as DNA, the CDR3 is TGCGCCAGCAGCCAGGAAAGGGACACGGATCAGCCCCAGCATTTT. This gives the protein CASSQERDTDQPQHF.